One sample yielded the 25 T cell receptor beta chains listed below, sequenced in a study of early stage breast cancer tumors. TCRdb keeps only in-frame clones here, not all; method: immunoSEQ multiplex PCR. The repertoire has around 6,500 clones, about three fifths of them found once; the top ten carry roughly 12%. Sequencing was carried out using normal breast tissue next to the tumor. Every receptor here comes from a person aged 50 to 59 with breast cancer.

This chain connects TRBV6-1 to TRBJ2-7; D is ambiguous. The CDR3 contains 14 residues. Germline values: CDR1 MNHNS, CDR2 SASEGT. Trimming shortened V by 5 bases and J by 4 bases, and 15 bases separated the two germline ends. The CDR3 bases are TGTGCCAGCAGTCCTCGTGGTGGTAGGTACGAGCAGTACTTC. Protein product: CASSPRGGRYEQYF.

V is TRBV25-1 and J is TRBJ2-2; 10 nucleotides match TRBD1. V dropped 1 base and J dropped 6; count of bases not matched to a gene: 5. The CDR3 contains 16 residues. CDR1 is MGHDK and CDR2 is SYGVNS in the germline V gene. CDR3 sequence reads: CASSESRDRGSGELFF. For the CDR3, the DNA is TGTGCCAGCAGTGAATCACGGGACAGGGGATCCGGGGAGCTGTTTTTT.

This clone showed up just once. Here the CDR3 reads CASSLPGGGTEAFF. Here the CDR3 DNA reads TGTGCCAGCAGCTTACCAGGCGGGGGCACTGAAGCTTTCTTT. The V call is TRBV7-8, the J call TRBJ1-1; possibly TRBD1 for D (5 bases). CDR1 and CDR2 from the germline V gene are SGHVS and FQNEAQ. The V end lost 2 bases, the J end lost 4 bases, and 11 bases lay between the germline ends. The CDR3 runs 14 residues.

V is TRBV7-6 and J is TRBJ2-1; D might be TRBD1 or TRBD2, each matching 5 bases. The V end was cut by 0 bases, the J end by 5 bases, with 11 bases between. The germline V gene has CDR1 SGHVS and CDR2 FNYEAQ. The CDR3 length is 15 residues. The CDR3 reads CASSLAGAADNEQFF. The CDR3 DNA sequence: TGTGCCAGCAGCTTAGCCGGGGCCGCCGACAATGAGCAGTTCTTC. The entire variable domain, with the rest obtained from reference TRBV7-6 and TRBJ2-1, is as follows: GAGVSQSPRYKVTKRGQDVALRCDPISGHVSLYWYRQALGQGPEFLTYFNYEAQQDKSGLPNDRFSAERPEGSISTLTIQRTEQRDSAMYRCASSLAGAADNEQFFGPGTRLTVL.

This chain joins TRBV7-9 and TRBJ1-4; unclear D gene. Germline assignment: CDR1 SEHNR and CDR2 FQNEAQ (reference sequence). The CDR3 length is 13 residues. Trimming took off 4 bases at V and 8 bases at J, with 11 bases between the two ends. This CDR3 reads CASSYVGLEKLFF. The DNA of the CDR3 is TGTGCCAGCAGCTACGTCGGGCTGGAAAAACTGTTTTTT.

The rearrangement uses TRBV7-9 and TRBJ1-3, with 7 nucleotides matching TRBD1. The CDR3 covers 13 residues. Germline CDR1 reads SEHNR; CDR2 reads FQNEAQ (reference sequence). Trimming at V came to 8 bases and at J to 8 bases, leaving 9 bases not matched to a gene. The CDR3 here is CASGTTGVYTIYF. CDR3 sequence (DNA): TGTGCCAGCGGAACAACAGGGGTGTACACCATATATTTT. The variable domain in full, with the rest retrieved from reference TRBV7-9 and TRBJ1-3, is DTGVSQNPRHKITKRGQNVTFRCDPISEHNRLYWYRQTLGQGPEFLTYFQNEAQLEKSRLLSDRFSAERPKGSFSTLEIQRTEQGDSAMYLCASGTTGVYTIYFGEGSWLTVV.

V usage is TRBV7-8 and J usage is TRBJ2-1; 9 bases are shared with TRBD2. Germline values: CDR1 SGHVS, CDR2 FQNEAQ. The CDR3 has 15 residues. Unmatched junction bases numbered 7, after V lost 3 bases and J lost 7 bases. The CDR3 sequence is CASSFLAGRGNEQFF. The CDR3 bases are TGTGCCAGCAGCTTCCTAGCGGGGCGAGGGAATGAGCAGTTCTTC.

This clone was seen a handful of times. The genes are TRBV19 and TRBJ1-5, with D possibly being TRBD1 (5 bases). V lost 8 bases to trimming and J lost 10 bases, with 18 bases between them. Germline-derived CDR1 and CDR2 are LNHDA and SQIVND (reference sequence). The CDR3 has 13 amino acids. CDR3 protein: CASQDIGPNPQHF. CDR3 DNA: TGTGCCAGTCAGGACATCGGCCCCAATCCCCAGCATTTT.

The CDR3 DNA follows: TGTGCCACCAGCAGAGAAAAAGGCGGCTATGGCTACACCTTC. Protein: CATSREKGGYGYTF. The rearrangement links TRBV15 to TRBJ1-2; no clear D. CDR1 LNHNV and CDR2 YYDKDF come from the germline V gene (reference sequence). Trimming stripped 0 bases from V and 4 bases from J, with 9 bases between. The CDR3 runs to 14 residues.

The V gene is TRBV2, the J gene TRBJ2-7; D unresolved. Trimming left V 5 bases short and J 1 base short, with 3 bases between. The germline V gene encodes CDR1 SNHLY and CDR2 FYNNEI. The CDR3 contains 11 residues. The CDR3 DNA is TGTGCCAGCAGTTTTTCCTACGAGCAGTACTTC. Residues: CASSFSYEQYF. Drawing the rest from reference TRBV2 and TRBJ2-7, the complete variable domain is EPEVTQTPSHQVTQMGQEVILRCVPISNHLYFYWYRQILGQKVEFLVSFYNNEISEKSEIFDDQFSVERPDGSNFTLKIRSTKLEDSAMYFCASSFSYEQYFGPGTRLTVT.

The CDR3 is CASSDPGFSGNTIYF. The DNA of the CDR3 is TGTGCCAGCAGTGATCCGGGTTTTTCTGGAAACACCATATATTTT. The V call is TRBV6-1, the J call TRBJ1-3; no definite D call. The germline V and J ends were trimmed by 3 bases and 1 base, with 10 bases remaining between them. Germline values: CDR1 MNHNS, CDR2 SASEGT. The CDR3 length is 15 residues.

The rearrangement uses TRBV5-1 and TRBJ2-5, with D tentatively TRBD2 (6 bases). CDR3 length equals 13 residues. In germline, CDR1 is SGHRS, CDR2 YFSETQ. The germline V and J ends were trimmed by 3 bases and 1 base, with 7 bases remaining between them. CDR3 amino acids: CASSYSGQETQYF. The CDR3, as DNA: TGCGCCAGCAGCTATAGCGGCCAAGAGACCCAGTACTTC.

The rearrangement joins TRBV2 to TRBJ1-1; no clear D. The CDR3 spans 15 residues. Germline loops: CDR1 SNHLY, CDR2 FYNNEI. Trimming took 2 bases from V and 1 from J, leaving 11 bases between them. The CDR3 spells CASSESARGNTEAFF. CDR3 bases: TGTGCCAGCAGTGAATCCGCACGGGGGAACACTGAAGCTTTCTTT. The entire variable domain, with the rest obtained from reference TRBV2 and TRBJ1-1, is as follows: EPEVTQTPSHQVTQMGQEVILRCVPISNHLYFYWYRQILGQKVEFLVSFYNNEISEKSEIFDDQFSVERPDGSNFTLKIRSTKLEDSAMYFCASSESARGNTEAFFGQGTRLTVV.

This rearrangement joins TRBV2 to TRBJ2-3; D is undetermined. This CDR3 is built from 16 residues. CDR1 and CDR2 (germline): SNHLY, FYNNEI. The V end was cut by 8 bases, the J end by 5 bases, with 23 bases between. The CDR3 protein is CASVLELLGVRDTQYF. As DNA, the CDR3 is TGTGCCAGCGTCCTAGAGCTTCTAGGAGTAAGAGATACGCAGTATTTT.

V and J are TRBV18 and TRBJ1-5, with D maybe TRBD1 (5 bases). This CDR3 is built from 17 residues. Trimming stripped 4 bases from V and 4 bases from J, with 20 bases between. Per the germline V gene, CDR1 is KGHSH and CDR2 is LQKENI. The CDR3 sequence: CASSQGKGPSGNQPQHF. CDR3 in DNA: TGTGCCAGCTCACAGGGGAAGGGGCCATCAGGAAATCAGCCCCAGCATTTT.

This sequence joins TRBV2 and TRBJ2-7; a weak D match, TRBD2 (7 bases). The CDR3 sequence is 14 residues long. The germline V gene encodes CDR1 SNHLY and CDR2 FYNNEI. V was shortened by 5 bases and J by 6 bases, with 17 bases between the two germline ends. The CDR3 protein is CASSKQGGGGEQYF. The DNA of the CDR3 is TGTGCCAGCAGTAAACAGGGCGGCGGGGGCGAGCAGTACTTC.

This clone is medium-sized in the sample. The chain carries TRBV11-2 and TRBJ2-3; D call uncertain. Germline CDR1 reads SGHAT; CDR2 reads FQNNGV. This CDR3 contains 15 residues. The germline V and J ends were trimmed by 1 base and 3 bases, with 11 bases remaining between them. The CDR3 here is CASSLGWVGTDTQYF. DNA for the CDR3: TGTGCCAGCAGCTTAGGATGGGTGGGGACAGATACGCAGTATTTT.

The V call is TRBV19, the J call TRBJ2-1; TRBD2 agrees at 9 bases. J was trimmed by 12 bases and V by 0 bases; bases with no gene match: 12. The CDR3 is 16 residues long. Germline V gives CDR1 LNHDA, CDR2 SQIVND (reference sequence). The CDR3 here is CASSIDLMSGGRGQFF. DNA for the CDR3: TGTGCCAGTAGTATAGATTTAATGAGTGGCGGGAGGGGGCAGTTCTTC.

The chain couples TRBV9 to TRBJ2-3, with 8 bases identical to TRBD2. The V and J ends lost 0 bases and 3 bases, in that order; junction bases with no gene match: 3. CDR3 length equals 15 residues. CDR1 is SGDLS, CDR2 YYNGEE, per germline. CDR3 nucleotides: TGTGCCAGCAGCGTAGCCGGGGGGGGGACAGATACGCAGTATTTT. It codes for CASSVAGGGTDTQYF.

This clone was counted only a few times. The V call is TRBV14, the J call TRBJ1-1; no reliable D call. Deletions cut 2 bases from V and 4 bases from J, with 5 bases between. The length of the CDR3 is 12 residues. In germline, CDR1 is SGHDN, CDR2 FVKESK. In nucleotides, the CDR3 is TGTGCCAGCAGCCAACACAGCACTGAAGCTTTCTTT. It specifies CASSQHSTEAFF.

The rearrangement uses TRBV7-2 and TRBJ2-5, with unresolved D. Germline values: CDR1 SGHTA, CDR2 FQGNSA. V was trimmed by 4 bases and J by 0 bases, leaving 15 bases between them. CDR3 length: 16 residues. CDR3 nucleotides: TGTGCCAGCAGCTCCCCGATATTTCAGTACCAAGAGACCCAGTACTTC. The encoded protein is CASSSPIFQYQETQYF.

This rearrangement joins TRBV7-9 to TRBJ2-1; possible D gene TRBD2, 6 bases. Germline-derived CDR1 and CDR2 are SEHNR and FQNEAQ (reference sequence). V lost 5 bases, J lost 2 bases, and 13 bases lay in between. The CDR3 runs 15 residues. CDR3 sequence: CASSPGAGPYNEQFF. The CDR3 nucleotides are TGTGCCAGCAGCCCCGGGGCGGGACCCTACAATGAGCAGTTCTTC. Complete variable domain (other parts from reference TRBV7-9 and TRBJ2-1): DTGVSQNPRHKITKRGQNVTFRCDPISEHNRLYWYRQTLGQGPEFLTYFQNEAQLEKSRLLSDRFSAERPKGSFSTLEIQRTEQGDSAMYLCASSPGAGPYNEQFFGPGTRLTVL.

This clone was observed a few times. The chain is built from TRBV6-1 and TRBJ2-7; 11 bases are a match to TRBD2. The J segment lost 4 bases and the V segment lost 7 bases, leaving 9 bases of the junction unmatched. Germline V gene data show CDR1 as MNHNS and CDR2 as SASEGT. CDR3 size: 15 residues. The CDR3 DNA sequence: TGTGCCAGCAAGGAATCGTCTAGCGGGAGGTACGAGCAGTACTTC. Its protein is CASKESSSGRYEQYF.

The chain links TRBV2 to TRBJ1-1, with a weak D call TRBD1 (5 bases). CDR3 length equals 15 residues. Trimming cost V 0 bases and J 3 bases, with 11 bases left between them. Per germline, CDR1 SNHLY and CDR2 FYNNEI. CDR3 region: CASSEAGDSYTEAFF. In DNA, the CDR3 is TGTGCCAGCAGTGAAGCGGGGGACTCGTACACTGAAGCTTTCTTT.

This clone is classed as medium-sized. Additional DNA sequences in this sample encode the identical CDR3. The chain links TRBV5-1 to TRBJ1-4; D possibly corresponds to TRBD1 (5 bases). The CDR3 extends over 15 amino acids. Germline V gene data show CDR1 as SGHRS and CDR2 as YFSETQ. V was pared by 5 bases and J by 0 bases, with 11 bases between. The CDR3 protein is CASRPTVATNEKLFF. As DNA, the CDR3 is TGCGCCAGCAGGCCGACAGTTGCAACTAATGAAAAACTGTTTTTT.